These T cell receptor beta chains were read from a single sample in a study of T cell responses to AZD1222 COVID-19 vaccine. Sequenced by immunoSEQ multiplex PCR; TCRdb stores in-frame clones only, minus some. The sample holds around 99,000 clones, about 88% seen once. This specimen was peripheral blood, taken on day 0 of AZD1222 vaccination. These receptors all come from an adult in good health. CDR3s include the opening cysteine and the closing phenylalanine or tryptophan. The order of the fields is V gene, clone size, J gene, D gene, CDR3 DNA, CDR3 protein. The D gene is left open where the match is weak. The size of a clone is reported for some rows only, either as once, few or many, or as a class for expanded clones.

>TRBV6-2/TRBV6-3|NA|TRBJ1-2|NA
TGTGCCAGCAGTACTTCTCTGACAGTAGAAAGTGGGGGCTACACCTTC
CASSTSLTVESGGYTF
>TRBV5-6|NA|TRBJ2-1|NA
TGTGCCAGCAGCTTGGCTGGGGGTGGGGGTTATGAGCAGTTCTTC
CASSLAGGGGYEQFF
>TRBV4-2|once|TRBJ2-1|TRBD2
TGTGCCAGCAGCCATACTAGCGGCTACAATGAGCAGTTCTTC
CASSHTSGYNEQFF
>TRBV19|few|TRBJ1-1|NA
TGTGCCAGTAGTGAATCTAAGGGACGAAAGAACACTGAAGCTTTCTTT
CASSESKGRKNTEAFF
>TRBV10-3|NA|TRBJ1-5|NA
TGTGCCGCCCCGGGCAGAATCAATCAGCCCCAGCATTTT
CAAPGRINQPQHF
>TRBV9|few|TRBJ2-2|NA
TGTGCCAGCAGCCCCACCGGGCAGGGGATAGTCGGGGAGCTGTTTTTT
CASSPTGQGIVGELFF
>TRBV27|NA|TRBJ2-7|NA
TGTGCCAGCAGTTTCTCTGGACGGCCGTCCTACGAGCAGTACTTC
CASSFSGRPSYEQYF
>TRBV7-3|once|TRBJ2-1|NA
TGTGCCAGCAGCTTAACGGACAGAGGGTATGAGCAGTTCTTC
CASSLTDRGYEQFF
>TRBV28|NA|TRBJ1-6|TRBD1
TGTGCCAGCAGTCCACCGACAGGGGCTAATTCACCCCTCCACTTT
CASSPPTGANSPLHF
>TRBV5-8|few|TRBJ1-6|NA
TGTGCCAGCAGCAGTAACCCAGGGTATCATAAGTCACCCCTCCACTTT
CASSSNPGYHKSPLHF
>TRBV7-9|NA|TRBJ2-3|NA
TGTGCCAGCAGCTTAGTTCGAGCAGATACGCAGTATTTT
CASSLVRADTQYF
>TRBV27|NA|TRBJ1-5|TRBD1
TGTGCCAGCAGGCTTATATCCCAGGGGGCAAACCAGCCCCAGCATTTT
CASRLISQGANQPQHF
>TRBV5-1|NA|TRBJ1-5|NA
TGCGCCAGCAGCTTAGGGACGTCTAGCAATCAGCCCCAGCATTTT
CASSLGTSSNQPQHF
>TRBV5-4|NA|TRBJ2-1|TRBD1
TGTGCCAGCAGCTTGGTTGGGACAGGGCCTTACAATGAGCAGTTCTTC
CASSLVGTGPYNEQFF
>TRBV2|NA|TRBJ2-1|TRBD2
TGTGCCAGCACCCGAGGTAGCGGGGGAATTTACAATGAGCAGTTCTTC
CASTRGSGGIYNEQFF
>TRBV28|NA|TRBJ2-7|NA
TGTGCCAGCAGTATGGACAGGAGGGACGAGCAGTACTTC
CASSMDRRDEQYF
>TRBV4-2|NA|TRBJ2-3|NA
TGTGCCAGCAGCCAAGATCCCACAGATACGCAGTATTTT
CASSQDPTDTQYF
>TRBV19|NA|TRBJ1-6|NA
TGTGCCAGTAGTGGGGGCCCCGGGGATAATTCACCCCTCCACTTT
CASSGGPGDNSPLHF
>TRBV7-9|NA|TRBJ1-5|NA
TGTGCCAGCAGCTTTGGCAATCAGCCCCAGCATTTT
CASSFGNQPQHF
>TRBV7-9|NA|TRBJ1-2|TRBD1
TGTGCCAGCAGCCCCGGGACAGGGACCCCGAACTTTTATGGCTACACCTTC
CASSPGTGTPNFYGYTF
>TRBV3-1/TRBV3-2|NA|TRBJ1-2|TRBD1
TGTGCCAGCAGCCAAGATATGGACAGGGTTAGGTATGGCTACACCTTC
CASSQDMDRVRYGYTF
>TRBV2|NA|TRBJ2-1|NA
TGTGCCAGCAGTTCCCACCTCTCCTACAATGAGCAGTTCTTC
CASSSHLSYNEQFF
>TRBV10-3|NA|TRBJ1-2|NA
TGTGCCATCTGGTGGGAAGGAGGAGGGTACACCTTC
CAIWWEGGGYTF
>TRBV7-9|few|TRBJ1-4|NA
TGTGCCAGCAGCCCGTTCGGCGGGGTTAATGAAAAACTGTTTTTT
CASSPFGGVNEKLFF
>TRBV2|NA|TRBJ1-2|NA
TGTGCCAGCAGCTCCCCCGGGAACGGCTACACCTTC
CASSSPGNGYTF
>TRBV14|NA|TRBJ2-7|NA
TGTGCCATCCCTGAATACGAGCAGTACTTC
CAIPEYEQYF
>TRBV21-1|NA|TRBJ2-5|NA
TGTGCCAGCAGCAAAGAAAGCGGAACACCTCTTGGGGAGACCCAGTACTTC
CASSKESGTPLGETQYF
>TRBV19|NA|TRBJ2-4|NA
TGTGCCAGTAGGATAGCAGTGCTAGCCAAAAACATTCAGTACTTC
CASRIAVLAKNIQYF
>TRBV29-1|NA|TRBJ2-1|TRBD2
TGCAGCGTTTCTCTAGCGGGGGTCTACAATGAGCAGTTCTTC
CSVSLAGVYNEQFF
>TRBV28|NA|TRBJ1-3|NA
TGTGCCAGCAGTTTTAGAGGATCTGGAAACACCATATATTTT
CASSFRGSGNTIYF
>TRBV14|NA|TRBJ1-1|NA
TGTGCCAGCAGCCTTACAGGGTACACTGAAGCTTTCTTT
CASSLTGYTEAFF
>TRBV3-1/TRBV3-2|NA|TRBJ2-4|TRBD2
TGTGCCAGCAGCCAAGTTGCAGCGGGGGGCGGCAAAAACATTCAGTACTTC
CASSQVAAGGGKNIQYF
>TRBV6-5|NA|TRBJ2-5|NA
TGTGCCAGCAGTTCACCATCGGCGGGTCGACAAGAGACCCAGTACTTC
CASSSPSAGRQETQYF
>TRBV29-1|NA|TRBJ2-1|TRBD2
TGCAGCGTCTCCGGGACTAGCGGTTACAATGAGCAGTTCTTC
CSVSGTSGYNEQFF
>TRBV6-6|NA|TRBJ1-2|NA
TGTGCCAGCACCCTGGCGAACTATGGCTACACCTTC
CASTLANYGYTF
>TRBV19|NA|TRBJ2-6|TRBD1
TGTGCCAGTAGTACGGACAGGGGGCACTACGTCCTGACTTTC
CASSTDRGHYVLTF
>TRBV18|once|TRBJ2-3|NA
TGTGCCAGCTCACCAACAATGACACCTAGCACAGATACGCAGTATTTT
CASSPTMTPSTDTQYF
>TRBV20-1|NA|TRBJ2-3|NA
TGCAGTGCTGGCGAAGATACGCAGTATTTT
CSAGEDTQYF
>TRBV19|once|TRBJ2-1|NA
TGTGCCAGTAGTATAAAAGGTTCCAGCTCCTACAATGAGCAGTTCTTC
CASSIKGSSSYNEQFF
>TRBV7-9|NA|TRBJ1-2|NA
TGTGCCAGCAGCTTTGCAGGGTGGCACTATGGCTACACCTTC
CASSFAGWHYGYTF
>TRBV5-1|NA|TRBJ2-3|NA
TGCGCCAGCAGCTTGGCCGGCCAGTCAAGCACAGATACGCAGTATTTT
CASSLAGQSSTDTQYF
>TRBV5-4|NA|TRBJ1-1|NA
TGTGCCAGCAGCTTGTTCCACGGGAACACTGAAGCTTTCTTT
CASSLFHGNTEAFF
>TRBV6-5|NA|TRBJ2-5|NA
TGTGCCAGCAGCCGGGAACTAGCACGGGAGACCCAGTACTTC
CASSRELARETQYF
>TRBV19|once|TRBJ2-7|TRBD2
TGTGCCAGTGGGGGGACTAGCGATGCCGAGCAGTACTTC
CASGGTSDAEQYF
>TRBV6-6|NA|TRBJ2-1|TRBD1
TGTGCCAGCAGTCCCCACTCCCGAATCGACAGGGGTCCTTCCTACAATGAGCAGTTCTTC
CASSPHSRIDRGPSYNEQFF